The 31 T cell receptor beta chains given below trace back to one sample, sequenced in a study of CD8 T cells in ankylosing spondylitis. General observations from the study: What appeared characteristic of ankylosing spondylitis blood was a TCR beta motif of 7 or 8 highly homologous variants.

TCRdb used MiXCR to reprocess the 5' RACE reads, holding one entry per CDR3 protein. The sample records about 330,000 distinct CDR3 sequences, roughly 8% being singletons. No antigens are known for them. The material sequenced was blood, either unsorted or a sorted T cell fraction (not recorded which). Every receptor here comes from a male donor with ankylosing spondylitis.

The chain joins TRBV5-1 to TRBJ2-3; D perhaps matches TRBD2 (6 bases). Germline CDR1 and CDR2: SGHRS and YFSETQ. The CDR3 has 16 residues. The germline V and J ends were trimmed by 0 bases and 6 bases, with 17 bases remaining between them. CDR3: CASSLAVAEGSDTQYF. The DNA for the CDR3 is TGCGCCAGCAGCTTGGCGGTAGCGGAGGGGTCCGATACGCAGTATTTT.

The rearrangement uses TRBV6-2 or TRBV6-3 and TRBJ2-5; tentatively, D is TRBD2 (6 bases). Germline CDR1 MNHEY, CDR2 SVGEGT. Trimming took off 6 bases at V and 5 bases at J, with 22 bases between the two ends. The CDR3 loop spans 16 amino acids. CDR3 DNA sequence: TGTGCCAGCAGACCAGTTGGATGGCGGGATGGGGAGACCCAGTACTTC. Amino acid sequence: CASRPVGWRDGETQYF.

The chain employs TRBV6-5 and TRBJ2-1, with 8 bases lining up with TRBD2. This CDR3 is 16 amino acids long. Germline CDR1 is MNHEY and CDR2 is SVGAGI. V lost 5 bases, J lost 5 bases, and 11 bases stayed unmatched. Here the CDR3 reads CASSLERELNHNEQFF. CDR3 bases: TGTGCCAGCAGTCTCGAGCGGGAGCTTAACCACAATGAGCAGTTCTTC.

This clonotype turned up a few times. V gene TRBV11-1 combines with J gene TRBJ2-7; 7 bases fit TRBD2. This CDR3 has 16 amino acids. V was pared by 5 bases and J by 2 bases, with 12 bases of the junction left unmatched. Germline V lookup: CDR1 SGHAT, CDR2 FQDESV (reference sequence). CDR3 nucleotide sequence: TGTGCCAGCAGCCCAGTTTTGGCTAGCGGTACCTACGAGCAGTACTTC. This gives the protein CASSPVLASGTYEQYF.

This chain connects TRBV24-1 to TRBJ2-6, with 9 bases fitting TRBD1. This CDR3 has 17 amino acids. Trimming took 5 bases from V and 0 from J; bases not matched to a gene: 4. Germline CDR1 and CDR2: KGHDR and SFDVKD. CDR3: CATSAGQGNSGANVLTF. CDR3 sequence (DNA): TGTGCCACCAGTGCCGGACAGGGGAACTCTGGGGCCAACGTCCTGACTTTC.

This clonotype was observed at least ten times. The V gene is TRBV5-1, the J gene TRBJ2-1; TRBD1 agrees at 8 bases. This CDR3 is 16 amino acids long. The ends lost 0 bases at V and 3 bases at J; junction bases unmatched: 5. CDR1 and CDR2 (germline): SGHRS, YFSETQ. Here the CDR3 reads CASSLGQGSFYNEQFF. The CDR3, as DNA: TGCGCCAGCAGCTTGGGACAGGGGAGTTTCTACAATGAGCAGTTCTTC. The full variable domain, rest sourced from reference TRBV5-1 and TRBJ2-1, is KAGVTQTPRYLIKTRGQQVTLSCSPISGHRSVSWYQQTPGQGLQFLFEYFSETQRNKGNFPGRFSGRQFSNSRSEMNVSTLELGDSALYLCASSLGQGSFYNEQFFGPGTRLTVL.

This clonotype showed up many times. V and J are TRBV7-9 and TRBJ2-1, with no clear D. The germline V gene encodes CDR1 SEHNR and CDR2 FQNEAQ (reference sequence). The CDR3 covers 15 residues. Trimming shortened V by 1 base and J by 8 bases, and 15 bases separated the two germline ends. The CDR3 sequence is CASSLVRPIRDEQFF. DNA for the CDR3: TGTGCCAGCAGCTTAGTTCGGCCAATAAGGGATGAGCAGTTCTTC. Drawing the rest from reference TRBV7-9 and TRBJ2-1, the complete variable domain is DTGVSQNPRHKITKRGQNVTFRCDPISEHNRLYWYRQTLGQGPEFLTYFQNEAQLEKSRLLSDRFSAERPKGSFSTLEIQRTEQGDSAMYLCASSLVRPIRDEQFFGPGTRLTVL.

The genes are TRBV4-2 and TRBJ2-7; D gene ambiguous. The CDR3 sequence is 13 residues long. The germline V gene encodes CDR1 LGHNA and CDR2 YNFKEQ. V was cut by 0 bases and J by 5 bases, with 8 bases left in between. The CDR3 protein is CASSQDSPNEQYF. CDR3 DNA sequence: TGTGCCAGCAGCCAAGATTCACCTAACGAGCAGTACTTC.

The V gene is TRBV10-3, the J gene TRBJ2-3; D is possibly TRBD1 or TRBD2 (6 bases each). CDR3 length: 14 amino acids. V lost 11 bases and J 0 bases, leaving 15 bases between the germline ends. Germline V gives CDR1 ENHRY, CDR2 SYGVKD. DNA of the CDR3: TGTGCCGCCCTAGGGGGAGGAAGCACAGATACGCAGTATTTT. Translating it yields CAALGGGSTDTQYF.

This chain connects TRBV20-1 to TRBJ2-5, with D perhaps assigned TRBD1 or TRBD2 (5 bases each). V lost 2 bases and J lost 3, with 19 bases in between. The germline CDR1 and CDR2 sequences are DFQATT and SNEGSKA (reference sequence). This CDR3 has 16 amino acids. CDR3 in amino acids: CSARPTEWVGEETQYF. CDR3 in DNA: TGCAGTGCTAGACCCACCGAATGGGTGGGGGAAGAGACCCAGTACTTC.

This clonotype was counted ten times or more. The chain recombines TRBV20-1 with TRBJ2-7; tentatively, D is TRBD1 or TRBD2 (5 bases each). CDR1 is DFQATT, CDR2 SNEGSKA, per germline (reference sequence). The CDR3 totals 12 residues. Between the trimmed V and J ends, which lost 3 bases and 3 bases, there was a span of 9 bases. The CDR3 DNA reads as TGCAGTGCTAGCAAGGGACGCTACGAGCAGTACTTC. Amino acid sequence: CSASKGRYEQYF.

This clonotype was observed at least ten times. V is TRBV5-1 and J is TRBJ2-1; no definite D call. Germline V lookup: CDR1 SGHRS, CDR2 YFSETQ. V gave up 2 bases and J gave up 7 bases, with 13 bases separating them. The CDR3 runs to 14 residues. The CDR3 DNA sequence: TGCGCCAGCAGCTTCTCTGCCGAGGTGAATGAGCAGTTCTTC. Protein product: CASSFSAEVNEQFF.

This clonotype was found a few times. The CDR3 is CASSQRGQTGELFF. CDR3 coding DNA: TGCGCCAGCAGCCAACGAGGACAGACCGGGGAGCTGTTTTTT. The V gene is TRBV5-1, the J gene TRBJ2-2; weak D call: TRBD1 (6 bases). Germline loops: CDR1 SGHRS, CDR2 YFSETQ. CDR3 size: 14 residues. V was pared by 4 bases and J by 5 bases, with 12 bases between. Complete variable domain (other parts from reference TRBV5-1 and TRBJ2-2): KAGVTQTPRYLIKTRGQQVTLSCSPISGHRSVSWYQQTPGQGLQFLFEYFSETQRNKGNFPGRFSGRQFSNSRSEMNVSTLELGDSALYLCASSQRGQTGELFFGEGSRLTVL.

The CDR3 here is CASSVRQGADTQYF. In DNA form, the CDR3 reads TGTGCCAGCAGCGTTCGACAGGGCGCAGATACGCAGTATTTT. V and J are TRBV9 and TRBJ2-3; 7 bases agree with TRBD1. Trimming at V came to 2 bases and at J to 4 bases, leaving 4 bases not matched to a gene. This CDR3 comprises 14 residues. The germline V gene encodes CDR1 SGDLS and CDR2 YYNGEE.

The chain uses TRBV11-1 and TRBJ2-7; the D gene could be TRBD1 or TRBD2 (7 bases each). The germline V gene encodes CDR1 SGHAT and CDR2 FQDESV (reference sequence). The CDR3 has 17 residues. V lost 5 bases to trimming and J lost 0 bases, with 20 bases between them. The CDR3 coding sequence is TGTGCCAGCAGCGAGACAGGGTACCTAGCGGCCTCCTACGAGCAGTACTTC. Protein: CASSETGYLAASYEQYF.

This clonotype was counted ten times or more. V is TRBV10-3 and J is TRBJ2-1, with TRBD2 identical over 9 bases. The length of the CDR3 is 15 residues. After removal of 2 bases from V and 4 bases from J, the junction contained 3 bases not matched to a gene. The germline CDR1 and CDR2 sequences are ENHRY and SYGVKD. CDR3 loop: CAISELTSGYNEQFF. Written as DNA, the CDR3 is TGTGCCATCAGTGAGCTGACTAGCGGATACAATGAGCAGTTCTTC.

This clonotype was detected only a few times. The V call is TRBV15, the J call TRBJ2-1; D is ambiguous. V lost 1 base and J 7 bases, leaving 8 bases between the germline ends. The CDR3 extends over 13 amino acids. Germline V lookup: CDR1 LNHNV, CDR2 YYDKDF (reference sequence). For the CDR3, the DNA is TGTGCCACCAGCAGAGTCCTGTGGAATGAGCAGTTCTTC. Encoded protein: CATSRVLWNEQFF.

This clonotype was counted ten times or more. The V gene is TRBV29-1, the J gene TRBJ2-1; tentative D call: TRBD2 (7 bases). CDR3 length: 15 amino acids. Germline V CDR1 and CDR2: SQVTM, ANQGSEA. Between the trimmed V and J ends, which lost 3 bases and 7 bases, there was a span of 19 bases. The CDR3 bases are TGCAGCGTTGAGGGGGGGGCGGGGCCCTCTAATGAGCAGTTCTTC. This codes for CSVEGGAGPSNEQFF.

The rearrangement joins TRBV5-1 to TRBJ2-2; the D is unclear. V was clipped by 5 bases and J by 0 bases, with 8 bases between them. The CDR3 extends over 14 amino acids. Germline V CDR1 and CDR2: SGHRS, YFSETQ. In nucleotides, the CDR3 is TGCGCCAGCAGGTACGAAGCGAACACCGGGGAGCTGTTTTTT. Encoded protein: CASRYEANTGELFF.

This clonotype was picked up many times. V and J are TRBV29-1 and TRBJ1-1; a weak D match, TRBD1 (5 bases). The germline V gene encodes CDR1 SQVTM and CDR2 ANQGSEA. Trimming shortened V by 7 bases and J by 1 base, and 13 bases separated the two germline ends. The CDR3 is made up of 13 amino acids. The CDR3 protein is CSASTASNTEAFF. DNA for the CDR3: TGCAGCGCATCGACAGCCTCGAACACTGAAGCTTTCTTT.

Only a few counts were recorded for this clonotype. This chain connects TRBV19 to TRBJ2-7; 10 bases agree with TRBD1. The CDR3 contains 15 residues. Germline CDR1 is LNHDA and CDR2 is SQIVND (reference sequence). With 5 bases clipped from V and 4 bases from J, the junction kept 8 bases outside the gene matches. CDR3 nucleotides: TGTGCCAGTAGTTTTCGGGACAGGGGTTTGTACGAGCAGTACTTC. Its protein is CASSFRDRGLYEQYF. The full variable domain, rest sourced from reference TRBV19 and TRBJ2-7, is DGGITQSPKYLFRKEGQNVTLSCEQNLNHDAMYWYRQDPGQGLRLIYYSQIVNDFQKGDIAEGYSVSREKKESFPLTVTSAQKNPTAFYLCASSFRDRGLYEQYFGPGTRLTVT.

This clonotype was seen more than once but under ten times. The chain is built from TRBV15 and TRBJ1-5; 8 bases line up with TRBD1. The CDR3 runs 20 residues. In germline, CDR1 is LNHNV, CDR2 YYDKDF (reference sequence). J lost 3 bases, V lost 3 bases, and 19 bases had no gene match. The CDR3 is CATSSLPSLKDRDYNQPQHF. DNA of the CDR3: TGTGCCACCAGCAGCCTCCCCTCTCTAAAGGACAGGGATTACAATCAGCCCCAGCATTTT.

Comments on this clonotype: One end of the junction is discordant with germline, which a read error may explain. This chain joins TRBV7-7 and TRBJ2-3, with D possibly TRBD1 on 7 matching bases. Per the germline V gene, CDR1 is SSHAT and CDR2 is FNYEAQ (reference sequence). This CDR3 spans 17 amino acids. CDR3 sequence (DNA): TGTGCTAGCAGCTTAGGTGCTAGCGCAGGGGGGACAGATACGCAGTATTTT. As protein: CASSLGASAGGTDTQYF.

This clonotype was found many times. This chain links TRBV9 with TRBJ2-3; no reliable D call. V was cut by 0 bases and J by 0 bases, with 5 bases left in between. Per the germline V gene, CDR1 is SGDLS and CDR2 is YYNGEE. This CDR3 is built from 14 residues. The CDR3 loop is CASSVATSTDTQYF. CDR3 nucleotide sequence: TGTGCCAGCAGCGTAGCTACTAGCACAGATACGCAGTATTTT.

V is TRBV11-2 and J is TRBJ2-5; the match to TRBD1 covers 9 bases. Trimming at V came to 2 bases and at J to 5 bases, leaving 6 bases not matched to a gene. The germline V gene has CDR1 SGHAT and CDR2 FQNNGV. CDR3 length: 15 amino acids. The CDR3 coding sequence is TGTGCCAGCAGCTTACATACAGGGGGCCGGGAGACCCAGTACTTC. Protein sequence: CASSLHTGGRETQYF.

This clonotype was detected ten times or more. This chain connects TRBV3-1 to TRBJ2-2, with 8 positions matching TRBD2. This CDR3 has 15 residues. Per the germline V gene, CDR1 is LGHDT and CDR2 is YNNKEL (reference sequence). With 4 bases clipped from V and 2 bases from J, the junction kept 3 bases outside the gene matches. The CDR3 is CASSRGGRNTGELFF. As DNA, the CDR3 is TGTGCCAGCAGCCGCGGGGGGCGTAACACCGGGGAGCTGTTTTTT.

This clonotype was picked up many times. The genes are TRBV20-1 and TRBJ2-1; D gene uncertain. V dropped 0 bases and J dropped 0 bases, with 9 bases sitting between them. This CDR3 region has 15 residues. Germline values: CDR1 DFQATT, CDR2 SNEGSKA (reference sequence). The CDR3, as DNA: TGCAGTGCTAGAGACAGGTCGAGCTCCTACAATGAGCAGTTCTTC. This encodes CSARDRSSSYNEQFF.

Concerning this clonotype: One end of the junction varies from germline; a read error may be responsible. This chain links TRBV12-3 or TRBV12-4 with TRBJ2-1; D tentatively reads TRBD1 or TRBD2 (5 bases each). CDR3 length equals 14 residues. The CDR3 reads CATRERRSYNEQDF. The CDR3 coding sequence is TGTGCCACCAGGGAGCGGAGATCCTACAATGAGCAGGACTTC.

This clonotype was found a few times. The gene calls are TRBV7-6 and TRBJ2-1; 7 bases match TRBD2. Germline V gene lookup returns CDR1 SGHVS and CDR2 FNYEAQ. Unmatched junction bases numbered 8, after V lost 1 base and J lost 8 bases. The CDR3 is 15 amino acids. DNA of the CDR3: TGTGCCAGCAGCTTAGTTGCGGGAGAGAGGGATGAGCAGTTCTTC. It yields the protein CASSLVAGERDEQFF.

In its sample, this clonotype was seen a few times. The chain uses TRBV5-1 and TRBJ1-1, with D tentatively TRBD1 (5 bases). Per the germline V gene, CDR1 is SGHRS and CDR2 is YFSETQ. This CDR3 spans 14 amino acids. Trimming shortened V by 4 bases and J by 4 bases, and 14 bases separated the two germline ends. The CDR3 DNA reads TGCGCCAGCAGCGGGGGACCTGGGGGCACTGAAGCTTTCTTT. Its translation: CASSGGPGGTEAFF. The full variable domain, completed using reference TRBV5-1 and TRBJ1-1, is KAGVTQTPRYLIKTRGQQVTLSCSPISGHRSVSWYQQTPGQGLQFLFEYFSETQRNKGNFPGRFSGRQFSNSRSEMNVSTLELGDSALYLCASSGGPGGTEAFFGQGTRLTVV.

This clonotype appeared many times. The J gene is TRBJ2-3, the V gene TRBV12-3 or TRBV12-4; D tentatively fits TRBD1 or TRBD2 (5 bases each). The ends were cut back, 8 bases at V and 2 bases at J, with 14 bases in the middle. The CDR3 is 14 amino acids. CDR3 protein: CASRSTGLTDTQYF. Written as DNA, the CDR3 is TGTGCCAGCCGGAGTACGGGGCTCACAGATACGCAGTATTTT.